By share, the clone carrying this TCR beta chain ranks as medium-sized. Its antigen remains unidentified. This entry is derived from a study of tumor-infiltrating lymphocytes in primary liver carcinoma. Whole-study context: Donors had hepatocellular carcinoma or combined HCC and intrahepatic cholangiocarcinoma. The neoplasms were of stage T1-T3 N0M0, with dimensions of 4.2 to 10 cm across. General study results and limits: Tumor-adjacent and tumor-blood pairs showed less overlap than tumor region pairs.

TCR beta cDNA was made from 450 to 500 ng total RNA with a constant-region primer. Libraries of TCR beta came from three nested multiplex PCR rounds with slightly modified ARM-PCR. Use of TRBV1-TRBV30 forward primers with a C-beta reverse primer characterized the first two PCR rounds, which lasted about 11 cycles each. TCRdb processed the multiplex PCR reads anew with MiXCR; each CDR3 protein has one entry. Of 40,000 or so distinct CDR3 sequences listed, roughly 75% are singletons. It was from about 21-30 mg of unsorted bulk tissue that RNA and DNA were co-extracted. Patients' primary liver carcinoma was surgically resected. The CDR3 length is 14 residues. Germline V gene sequence: CDR1 SQVTM, CDR2 ANQGSEA. V gave up 6 bases and J gave up 4 bases, with 17 bases separating them.

The receptor comes from a woman aged 25 to 39 with primary liver carcinoma and hepatitis B virus infection. The chain couples TRBV29-1 to TRBJ2-3, with a weak D call TRBD2 (5 bases). The sample was tumor-adjacent normal liver tissue. The DNA of the CDR3 is TGCAGCGTCCGAGGGCAGATGGGCGCAGATACGCAGTATTTT. Translated, it gives CSVRGQMGADTQYF.